This record covers a single T cell receptor beta chain. This CDR3 spans 16 amino acids. Germline values: CDR1 KGHSH, CDR2 LQKENI. Trimming took 2 bases from V and 4 from J, leaving 14 bases between them. In the authors' methods: Estimated nucleated cell counts came from reference gene primer amplification. Clones were sequenced by immunoSEQ multiplex PCR, and TCRdb holds only the in-frame ones, with some missing. V and J calls and clone size are copied from that table; D and trimming were computed from the DNA. The top ten clones hold 1.5% to 2% of a sample with 400,000 to 500,000 clones, roughly 90% of them seen once. The sample belongs to a study of blood T cell repertoires in COVID-19.

Sequencing input: PBMCs or T cells enriched from blood (not recorded which). The chain carries TRBV18 and TRBJ2-2; possible D gene TRBD2, 6 bases. This clonotype was obtained from a woman aged 40 to 55 who had recovered from COVID-19. CDR3 residues: CASSPWGLLGTGELFF. The DNA of the CDR3 is TGTGCCAGCTCACCATGGGGACTCCTCGGCACCGGGGAGCTGTTTTTT. Filled out from reference TRBV18 and TRBJ2-2, the complete variable domain reads NAGVMQNPRHLVRRRGQEARLRCSPMKGHSHVYWYRQLPEEGLKFMVYLQKENIIDESGMPKERFSAEFPKEGPSILRIQQVVRGDSAAYFCASSPWGLLGTGELFFGEGSRLTVL.